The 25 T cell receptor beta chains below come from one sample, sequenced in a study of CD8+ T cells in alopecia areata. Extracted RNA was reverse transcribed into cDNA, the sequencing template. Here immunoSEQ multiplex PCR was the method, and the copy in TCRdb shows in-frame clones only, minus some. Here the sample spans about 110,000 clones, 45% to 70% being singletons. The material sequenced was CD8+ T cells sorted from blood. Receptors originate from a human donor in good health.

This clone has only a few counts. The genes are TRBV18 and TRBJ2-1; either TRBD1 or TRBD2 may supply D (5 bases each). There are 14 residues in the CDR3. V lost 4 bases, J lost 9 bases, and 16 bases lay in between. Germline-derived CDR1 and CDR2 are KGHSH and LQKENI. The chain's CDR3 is CASSRLRGRGEQFF. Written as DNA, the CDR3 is TGTGCCAGCTCACGCCTTCGGGGCCGCGGTGAGCAGTTCTTC.

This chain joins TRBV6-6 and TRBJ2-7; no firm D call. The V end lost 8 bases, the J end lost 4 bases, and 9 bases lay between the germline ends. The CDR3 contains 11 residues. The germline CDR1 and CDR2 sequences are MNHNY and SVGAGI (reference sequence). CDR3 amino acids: CASGERYEQYF. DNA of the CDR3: TGTGCCAGCGGGGAAAGGTACGAGCAGTACTTC.

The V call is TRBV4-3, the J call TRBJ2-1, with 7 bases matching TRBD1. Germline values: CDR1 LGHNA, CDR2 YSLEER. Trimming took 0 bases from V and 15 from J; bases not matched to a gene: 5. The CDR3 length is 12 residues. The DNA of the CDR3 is TGCGCCAGCAGCCAAGATACAAGGGGGCGGTTCTTC. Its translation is CASSQDTRGRFF.

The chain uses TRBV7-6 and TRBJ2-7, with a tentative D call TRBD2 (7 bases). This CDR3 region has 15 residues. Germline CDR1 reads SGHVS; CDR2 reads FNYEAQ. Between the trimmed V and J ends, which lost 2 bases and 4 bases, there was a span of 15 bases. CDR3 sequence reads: CASSLSGGPAYEQYF. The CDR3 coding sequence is TGTGCCAGCAGCTTATCGGGGGGCCCAGCGTACGAGCAGTACTTC.

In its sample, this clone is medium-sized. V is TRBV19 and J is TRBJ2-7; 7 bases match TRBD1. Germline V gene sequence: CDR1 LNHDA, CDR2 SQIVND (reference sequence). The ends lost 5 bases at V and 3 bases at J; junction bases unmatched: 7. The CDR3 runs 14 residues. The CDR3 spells CASSFGTDFYEQYF. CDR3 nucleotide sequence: TGTGCCAGTAGTTTTGGGACAGATTTCTACGAGCAGTACTTC.

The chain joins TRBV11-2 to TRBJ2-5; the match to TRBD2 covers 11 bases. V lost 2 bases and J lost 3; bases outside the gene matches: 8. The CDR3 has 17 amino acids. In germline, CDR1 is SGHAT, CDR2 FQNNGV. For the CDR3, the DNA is TGTGCCAGCAGCTTAAAGGGATGGGGACTAGCGGAAGAGACCCAGTACTTC. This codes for CASSLKGWGLAEETQYF.

The CDR3 DNA is TGTGCCTGGAGTGTTGGTAGCGGGGGGTCGGATGAGCAGTTCTTC. It is translated as CAWSVGSGGSDEQFF. This rearrangement joins TRBV30 to TRBJ2-1, with 10 positions matching TRBD2. The CDR3 consists of 15 residues. CDR1 is GTSNPN and CDR2 is SVGIG in the germline V gene (reference sequence). V lost 0 bases to trimming and J lost 8 bases; unmatched junction nucleotides: 7.

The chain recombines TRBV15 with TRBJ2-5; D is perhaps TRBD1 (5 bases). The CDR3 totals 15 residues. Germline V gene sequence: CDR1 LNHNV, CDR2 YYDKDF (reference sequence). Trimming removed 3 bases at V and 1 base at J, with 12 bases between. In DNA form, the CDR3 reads TGTGCCACCAGCAGGGAGACAGACTCCCAAGAGACCCAGTACTTC. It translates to CATSRETDSQETQYF.

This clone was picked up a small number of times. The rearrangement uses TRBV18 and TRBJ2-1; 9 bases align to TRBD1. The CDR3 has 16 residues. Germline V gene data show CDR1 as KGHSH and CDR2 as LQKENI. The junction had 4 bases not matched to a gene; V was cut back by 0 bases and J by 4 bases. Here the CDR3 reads CASSPPLDRGYNEQFF. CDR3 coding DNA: TGTGCCAGCTCACCACCGTTGGACAGGGGTTACAATGAGCAGTTCTTC.

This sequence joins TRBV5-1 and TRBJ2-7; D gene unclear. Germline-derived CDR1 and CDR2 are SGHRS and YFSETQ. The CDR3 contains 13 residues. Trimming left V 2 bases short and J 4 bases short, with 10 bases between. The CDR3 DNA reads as TGCGCCAGCAGCTTTGGACCCCGATACGAGCAGTACTTC. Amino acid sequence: CASSFGPRYEQYF.

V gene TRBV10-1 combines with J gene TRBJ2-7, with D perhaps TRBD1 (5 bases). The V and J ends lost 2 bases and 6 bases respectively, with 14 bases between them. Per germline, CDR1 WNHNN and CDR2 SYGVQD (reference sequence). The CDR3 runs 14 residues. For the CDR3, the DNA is TGCGCCAGCAGTGAGCCGACAGACAGCTCCGAGCAGTACTTC. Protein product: CASSEPTDSSEQYF.

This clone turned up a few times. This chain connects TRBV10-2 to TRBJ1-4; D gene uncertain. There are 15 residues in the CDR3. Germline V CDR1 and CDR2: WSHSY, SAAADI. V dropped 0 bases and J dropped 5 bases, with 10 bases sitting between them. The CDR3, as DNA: TGCGCCAGCAGTGAGTCGCCACTGCAGAATGAAAAACTGTTTTTT. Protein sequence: CASSESPLQNEKLFF.

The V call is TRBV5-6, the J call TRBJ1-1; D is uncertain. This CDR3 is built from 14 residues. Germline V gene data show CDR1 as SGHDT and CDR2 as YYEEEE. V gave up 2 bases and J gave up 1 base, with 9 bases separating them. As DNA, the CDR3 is TGTGCCAGCAGCTTTTCAGGCGGGAACACTGAAGCTTTCTTT. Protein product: CASSFSGGNTEAFF.

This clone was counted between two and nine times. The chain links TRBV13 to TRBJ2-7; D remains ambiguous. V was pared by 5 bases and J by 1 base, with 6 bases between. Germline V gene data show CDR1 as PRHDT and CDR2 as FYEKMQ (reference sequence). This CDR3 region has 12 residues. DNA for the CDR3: TGTGCCAGCAGCCCGAGTTCCTACGAGCAGTACTTC. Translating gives CASSPSSYEQYF.

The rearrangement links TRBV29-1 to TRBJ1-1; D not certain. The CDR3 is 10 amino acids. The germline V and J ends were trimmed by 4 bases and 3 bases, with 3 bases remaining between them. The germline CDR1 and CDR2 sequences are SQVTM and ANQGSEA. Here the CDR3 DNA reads TGCAGCGTTGGGTACACTGAAGCTTTCTTT. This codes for CSVGYTEAFF.

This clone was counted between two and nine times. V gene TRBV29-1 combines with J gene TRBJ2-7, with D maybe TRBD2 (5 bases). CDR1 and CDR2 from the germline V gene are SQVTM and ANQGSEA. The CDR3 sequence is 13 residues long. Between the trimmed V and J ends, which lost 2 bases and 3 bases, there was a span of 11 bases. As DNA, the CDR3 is TGCAGCGTTGAAAGCGGCACCCACTACGAGCAGTACTTC. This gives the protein CSVESGTHYEQYF.

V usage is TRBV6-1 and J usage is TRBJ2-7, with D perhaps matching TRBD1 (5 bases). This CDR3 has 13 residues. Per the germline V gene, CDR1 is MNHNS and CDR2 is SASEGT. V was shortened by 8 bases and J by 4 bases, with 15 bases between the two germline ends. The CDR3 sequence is CASRQGYSYEQYF. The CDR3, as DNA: TGTGCCAGCCGGCAGGGCTACTCTTACGAGCAGTACTTC.

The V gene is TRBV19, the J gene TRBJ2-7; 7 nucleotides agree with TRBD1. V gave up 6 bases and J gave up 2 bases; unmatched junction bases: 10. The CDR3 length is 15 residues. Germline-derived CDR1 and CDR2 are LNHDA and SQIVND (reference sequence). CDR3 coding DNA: TGTGCCAGTAGGGAACAGGGGAGCGACACCTACGAGCAGTACTTC. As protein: CASREQGSDTYEQYF.

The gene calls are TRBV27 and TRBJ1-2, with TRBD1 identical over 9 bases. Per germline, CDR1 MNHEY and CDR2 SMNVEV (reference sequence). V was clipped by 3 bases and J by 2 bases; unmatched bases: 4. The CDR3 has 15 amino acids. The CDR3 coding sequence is TGTGCCAGCAGTTTTGCCGGGACAGGGAACTATGGCTACACCTTC. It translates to CASSFAGTGNYGYTF.

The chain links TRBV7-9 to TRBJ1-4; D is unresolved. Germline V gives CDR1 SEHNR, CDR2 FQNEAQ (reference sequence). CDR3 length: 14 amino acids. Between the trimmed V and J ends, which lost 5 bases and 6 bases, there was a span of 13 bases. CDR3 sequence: CASSEVQEDEKLFF. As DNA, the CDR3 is TGTGCCAGCAGCGAGGTCCAGGAAGATGAAAAACTGTTTTTT.

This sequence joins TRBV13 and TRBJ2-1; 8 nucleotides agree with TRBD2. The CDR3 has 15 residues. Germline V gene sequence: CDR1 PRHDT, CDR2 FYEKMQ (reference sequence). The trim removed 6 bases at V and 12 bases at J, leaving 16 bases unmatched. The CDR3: CASRETGLAGRGQFF. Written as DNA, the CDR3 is TGTGCCAGCAGAGAAACAGGACTAGCTGGGAGGGGGCAGTTCTTC.

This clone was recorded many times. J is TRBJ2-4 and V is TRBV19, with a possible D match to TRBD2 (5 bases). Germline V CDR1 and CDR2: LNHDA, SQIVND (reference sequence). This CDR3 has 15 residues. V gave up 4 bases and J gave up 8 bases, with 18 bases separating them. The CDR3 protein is CASSTPTLGVDIQYF. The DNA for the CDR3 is TGTGCCAGTAGTACTCCGACTCTGGGAGTGGACATTCAGTACTTC. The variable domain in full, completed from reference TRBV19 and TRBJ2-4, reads DGGITQSPKYLFRKEGQNVTLSCEQNLNHDAMYWYRQDPGQGLRLIYYSQIVNDFQKGDIAEGYSVSREKKESFPLTVTSAQKNPTAFYLCASSTPTLGVDIQYFGAGTRLSVL.

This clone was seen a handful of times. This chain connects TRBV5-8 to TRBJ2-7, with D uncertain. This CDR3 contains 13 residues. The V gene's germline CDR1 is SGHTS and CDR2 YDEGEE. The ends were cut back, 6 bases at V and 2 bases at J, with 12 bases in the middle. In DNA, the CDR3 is TGTGCCAGCACCAATATACAGCCCTACGAGCAGTACTTC. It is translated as CASTNIQPYEQYF.

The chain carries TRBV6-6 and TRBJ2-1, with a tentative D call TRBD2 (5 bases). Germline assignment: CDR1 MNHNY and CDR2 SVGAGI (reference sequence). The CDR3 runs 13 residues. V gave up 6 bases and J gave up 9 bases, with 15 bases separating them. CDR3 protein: CASRGMRVFEQFF. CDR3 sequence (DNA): TGTGCCAGCAGGGGGATGAGGGTGTTTGAGCAGTTCTTC.

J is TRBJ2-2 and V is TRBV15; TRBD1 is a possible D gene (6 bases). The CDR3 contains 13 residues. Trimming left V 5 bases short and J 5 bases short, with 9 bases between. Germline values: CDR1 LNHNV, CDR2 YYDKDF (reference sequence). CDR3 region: CATSATGTGELFF. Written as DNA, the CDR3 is TGTGCCACCAGCGCCACAGGGACCGGGGAGCTGTTTTTT.